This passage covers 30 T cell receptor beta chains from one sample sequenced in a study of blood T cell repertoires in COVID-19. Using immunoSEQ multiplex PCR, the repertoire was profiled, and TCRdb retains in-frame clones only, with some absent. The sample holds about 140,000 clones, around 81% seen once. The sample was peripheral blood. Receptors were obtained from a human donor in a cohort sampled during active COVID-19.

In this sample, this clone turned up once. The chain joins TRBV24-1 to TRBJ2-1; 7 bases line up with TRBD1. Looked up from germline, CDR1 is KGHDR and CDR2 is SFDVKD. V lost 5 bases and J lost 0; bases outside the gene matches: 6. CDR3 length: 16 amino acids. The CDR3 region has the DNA TGTGCCACCAGTGCCCCGGGACAGAGCTCCTACAATGAGCAGTTCTTC. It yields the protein CATSAPGQSSYNEQFF.

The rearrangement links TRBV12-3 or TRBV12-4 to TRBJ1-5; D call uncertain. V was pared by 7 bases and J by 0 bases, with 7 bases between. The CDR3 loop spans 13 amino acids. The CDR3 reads CASTGNSNQPQHF. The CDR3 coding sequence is TGTGCCAGCACCGGGAATAGCAATCAGCCCCAGCATTTT.

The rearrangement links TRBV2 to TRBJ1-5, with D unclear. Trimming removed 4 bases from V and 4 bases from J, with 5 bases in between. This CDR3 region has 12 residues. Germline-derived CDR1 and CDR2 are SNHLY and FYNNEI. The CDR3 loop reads CASSGGNQPQHF. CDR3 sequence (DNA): TGTGCCAGCAGTGGAGGGAATCAGCCCCAGCATTTT.

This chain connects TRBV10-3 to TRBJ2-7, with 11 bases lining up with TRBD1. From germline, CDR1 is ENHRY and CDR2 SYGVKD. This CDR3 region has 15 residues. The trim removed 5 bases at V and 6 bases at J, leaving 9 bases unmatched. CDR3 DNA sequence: TGTGCCATCAGTCAACCGGGACAGGGGGGTCTCGAGCAGTACTTC. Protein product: CAISQPGQGGLEQYF.

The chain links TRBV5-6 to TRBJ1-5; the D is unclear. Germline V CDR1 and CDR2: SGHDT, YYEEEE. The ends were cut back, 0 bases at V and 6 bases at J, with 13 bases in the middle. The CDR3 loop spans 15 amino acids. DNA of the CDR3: TGTGCCAGCAGCTTGGGACGAGGGCTGGTTCAGCCCCAGCATTTT. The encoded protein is CASSLGRGLVQPQHF.

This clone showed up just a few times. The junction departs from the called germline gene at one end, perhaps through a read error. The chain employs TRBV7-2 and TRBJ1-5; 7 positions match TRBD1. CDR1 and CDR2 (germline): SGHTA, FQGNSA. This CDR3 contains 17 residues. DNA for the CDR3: TGTGCCAGCAGCGTAGCCCCGACAGGGTATGGCAATCAGCCCCAGCATTTT. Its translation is CASSVAPTGYGNQPQHF.

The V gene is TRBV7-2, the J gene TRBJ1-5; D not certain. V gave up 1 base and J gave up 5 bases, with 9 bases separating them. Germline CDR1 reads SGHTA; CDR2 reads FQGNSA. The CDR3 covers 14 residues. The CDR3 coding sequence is TGTGCCAGCAGCTTAGGGCAGGCTCATCAGCCCCAGCATTTT. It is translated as CASSLGQAHQPQHF.

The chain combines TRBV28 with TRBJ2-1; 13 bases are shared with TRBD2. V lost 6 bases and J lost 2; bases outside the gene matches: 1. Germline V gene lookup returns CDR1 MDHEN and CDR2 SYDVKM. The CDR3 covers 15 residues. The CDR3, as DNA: TGTGCCAGCAGGACTAGCGGGGGGCCCTACAATGAGCAGTTCTTC. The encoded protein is CASRTSGGPYNEQFF.

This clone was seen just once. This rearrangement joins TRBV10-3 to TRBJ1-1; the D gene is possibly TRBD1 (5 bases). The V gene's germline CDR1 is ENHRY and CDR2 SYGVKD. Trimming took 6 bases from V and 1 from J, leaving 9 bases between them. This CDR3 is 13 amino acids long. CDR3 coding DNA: TGTGCCATCAGGACGACAGCGAACACTGAAGCTTTCTTT. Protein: CAIRTTANTEAFF.

As DNA, the CDR3 is TGCGCCAGTAGACTAGCGGGGGAGGCAGATACGCAGTATTTT. It is translated as CASRLAGEADTQYF. The genes are TRBV10-2 and TRBJ2-3; TRBD2 matches at 12 bases. CDR1 and CDR2 from the germline V gene are WSHSY and SAAADI. This CDR3 contains 14 residues. With 9 bases clipped from V and 4 bases from J, the junction kept 5 bases outside the gene matches.

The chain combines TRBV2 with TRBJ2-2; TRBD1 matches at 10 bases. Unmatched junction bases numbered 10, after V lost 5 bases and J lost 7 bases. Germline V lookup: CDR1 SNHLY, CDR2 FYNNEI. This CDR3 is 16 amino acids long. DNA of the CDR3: TGTGCCAGCAGTAGGACCGGGACAGGGGTCGACGGGGAGCTGTTTTTT. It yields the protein CASSRTGTGVDGELFF.

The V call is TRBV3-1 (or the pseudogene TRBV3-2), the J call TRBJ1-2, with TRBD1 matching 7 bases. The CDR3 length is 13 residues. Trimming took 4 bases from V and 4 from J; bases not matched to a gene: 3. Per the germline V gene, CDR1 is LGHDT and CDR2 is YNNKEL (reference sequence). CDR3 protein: CASSPRGPYGYTF. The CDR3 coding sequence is TGTGCCAGCAGCCCGAGGGGGCCCTATGGCTACACCTTC.

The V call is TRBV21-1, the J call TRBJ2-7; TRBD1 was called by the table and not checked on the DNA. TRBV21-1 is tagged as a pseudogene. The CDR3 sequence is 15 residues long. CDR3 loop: CASSSTIRQTYEQYF. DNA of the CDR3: TGTGCCAGCAGCTCGACAATACGACAGACCTACGAGCAGTACTTC.

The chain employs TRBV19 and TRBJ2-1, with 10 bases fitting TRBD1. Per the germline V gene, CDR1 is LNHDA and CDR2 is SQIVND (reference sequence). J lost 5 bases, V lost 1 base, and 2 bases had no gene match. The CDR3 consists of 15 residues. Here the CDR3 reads CASSIVGTGDNEQFF. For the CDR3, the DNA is TGTGCCAGTAGTATAGTGGGGACAGGGGACAATGAGCAGTTCTTC. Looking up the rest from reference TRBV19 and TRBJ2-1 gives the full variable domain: DGGITQSPKYLFRKEGQNVTLSCEQNLNHDAMYWYRQDPGQGLRLIYYSQIVNDFQKGDIAEGYSVSREKKESFPLTVTSAQKNPTAFYLCASSIVGTGDNEQFFGPGTRLTVL.

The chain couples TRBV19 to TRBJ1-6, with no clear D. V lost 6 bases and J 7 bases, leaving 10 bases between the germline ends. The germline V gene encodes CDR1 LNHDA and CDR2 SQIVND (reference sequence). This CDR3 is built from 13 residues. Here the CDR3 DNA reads TGTGCCAGTAGCCCGGGGTACAATTCACCCCTCCACTTT. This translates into CASSPGYNSPLHF. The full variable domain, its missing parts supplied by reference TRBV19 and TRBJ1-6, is DGGITQSPKYLFRKEGQNVTLSCEQNLNHDAMYWYRQDPGQGLRLIYYSQIVNDFQKGDIAEGYSVSREKKESFPLTVTSAQKNPTAFYLCASSPGYNSPLHFGNGTRLTVT.

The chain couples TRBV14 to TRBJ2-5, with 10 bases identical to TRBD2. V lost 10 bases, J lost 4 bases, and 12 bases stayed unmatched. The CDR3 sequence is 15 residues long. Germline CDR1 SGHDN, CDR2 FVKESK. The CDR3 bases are TGTGCCACCTCCTTTGAGCGGGGGGGCGGAGAGACCCAGTACTTC. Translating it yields CATSFERGGGETQYF.

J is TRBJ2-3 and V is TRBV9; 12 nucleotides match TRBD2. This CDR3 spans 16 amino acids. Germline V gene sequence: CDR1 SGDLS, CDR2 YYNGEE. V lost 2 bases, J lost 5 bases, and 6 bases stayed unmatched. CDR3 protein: CASSVTSGGLGDTQYF. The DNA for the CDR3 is TGTGCCAGCAGCGTGACTAGCGGGGGTCTGGGAGATACGCAGTATTTT. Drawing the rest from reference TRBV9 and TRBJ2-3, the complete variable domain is DSGVTQTPKHLITATGQRVTLRCSPRSGDLSVYWYQQSLDQGLQFLIQYYNGEERAKGNILERFSAQQFPDLHSELNLSSLELGDSALYFCASSVTSGGLGDTQYFGPGTRLTVL.

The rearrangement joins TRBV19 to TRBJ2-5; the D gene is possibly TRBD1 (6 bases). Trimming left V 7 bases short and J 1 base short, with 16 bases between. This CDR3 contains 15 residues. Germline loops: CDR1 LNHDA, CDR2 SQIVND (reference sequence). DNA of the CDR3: TGTGCCAGTACCCAGTCGGGACAAGTCCAAGAGACCCAGTACTTC. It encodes CASTQSGQVQETQYF.

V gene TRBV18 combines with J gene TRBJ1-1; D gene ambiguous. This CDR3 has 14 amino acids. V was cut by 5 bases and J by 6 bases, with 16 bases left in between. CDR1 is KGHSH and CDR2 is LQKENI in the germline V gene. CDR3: CASSEGESGSEAFF. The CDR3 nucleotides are TGTGCCAGCTCAGAGGGTGAATCTGGCTCTGAAGCTTTCTTT.

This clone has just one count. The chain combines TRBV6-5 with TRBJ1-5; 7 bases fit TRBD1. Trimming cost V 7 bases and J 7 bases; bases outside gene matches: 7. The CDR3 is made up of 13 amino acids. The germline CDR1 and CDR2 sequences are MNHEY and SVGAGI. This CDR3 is CASTEGAGQPQHF. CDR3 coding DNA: TGTGCCAGCACCGAGGGGGCTGGACAGCCCCAGCATTTT.

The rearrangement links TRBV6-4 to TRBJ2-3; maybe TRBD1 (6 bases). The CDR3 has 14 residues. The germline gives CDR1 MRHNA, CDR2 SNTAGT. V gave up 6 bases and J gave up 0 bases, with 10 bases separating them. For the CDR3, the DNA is TGTGCCAGCAGAAGGGACACCAGCACAGATACGCAGTATTTT. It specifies CASRRDTSTDTQYF.

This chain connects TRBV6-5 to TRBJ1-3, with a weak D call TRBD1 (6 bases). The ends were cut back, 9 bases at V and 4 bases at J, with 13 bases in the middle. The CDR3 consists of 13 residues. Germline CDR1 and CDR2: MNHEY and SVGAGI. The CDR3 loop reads CASSGTQGNTIYF. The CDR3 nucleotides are TGTGCCAGTTCCGGGACACAAGGAAACACCATATATTTT.

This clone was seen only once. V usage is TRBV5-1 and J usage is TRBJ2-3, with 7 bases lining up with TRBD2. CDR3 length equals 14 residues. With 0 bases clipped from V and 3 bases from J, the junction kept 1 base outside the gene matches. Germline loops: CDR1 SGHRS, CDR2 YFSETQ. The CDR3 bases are TGCGCCAGCAGCTTGGAAGCGGGGACAGATACGCAGTATTTT. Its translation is CASSLEAGTDTQYF.

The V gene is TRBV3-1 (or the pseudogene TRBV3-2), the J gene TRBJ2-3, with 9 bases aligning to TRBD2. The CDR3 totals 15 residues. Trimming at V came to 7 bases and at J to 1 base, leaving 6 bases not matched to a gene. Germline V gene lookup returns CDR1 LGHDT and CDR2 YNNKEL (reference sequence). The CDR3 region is CASTVTSGGTDTQYF. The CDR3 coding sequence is TGTGCCAGCACTGTGACTAGCGGAGGCACAGATACGCAGTATTTT.

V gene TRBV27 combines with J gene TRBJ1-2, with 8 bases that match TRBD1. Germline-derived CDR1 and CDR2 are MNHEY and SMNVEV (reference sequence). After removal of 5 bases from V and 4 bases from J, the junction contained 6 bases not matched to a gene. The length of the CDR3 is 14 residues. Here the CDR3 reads CASSTGTGGYGYTF. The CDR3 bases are TGTGCCAGCAGTACAGGGACAGGAGGCTATGGCTACACCTTC.

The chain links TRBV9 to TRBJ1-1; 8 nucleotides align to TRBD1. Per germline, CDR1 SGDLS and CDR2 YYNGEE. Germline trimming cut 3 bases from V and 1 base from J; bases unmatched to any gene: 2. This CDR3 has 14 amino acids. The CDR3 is CASSGTGRNTEAFF. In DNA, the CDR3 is TGTGCCAGCAGCGGGACAGGGAGGAACACTGAAGCTTTCTTT.

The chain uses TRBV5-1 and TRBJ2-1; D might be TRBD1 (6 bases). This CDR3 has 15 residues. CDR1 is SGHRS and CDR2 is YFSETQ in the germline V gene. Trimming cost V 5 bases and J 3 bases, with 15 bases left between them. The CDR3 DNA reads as TGCGCCAGCAGAGGGGGAGTTGAAATCTACAATGAGCAGTTCTTC. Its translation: CASRGGVEIYNEQFF. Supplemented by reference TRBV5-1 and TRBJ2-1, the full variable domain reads KAGVTQTPRYLIKTRGQQVTLSCSPISGHRSVSWYQQTPGQGLQFLFEYFSETQRNKGNFPGRFSGRQFSNSRSEMNVSTLELGDSALYLCASRGGVEIYNEQFFGPGTRLTVL.

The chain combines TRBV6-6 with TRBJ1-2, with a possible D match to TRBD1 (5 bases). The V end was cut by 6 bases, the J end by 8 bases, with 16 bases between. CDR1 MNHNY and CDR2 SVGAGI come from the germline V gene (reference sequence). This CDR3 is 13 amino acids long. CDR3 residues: CASSSDQGRGYTF. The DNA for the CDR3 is TGTGCCAGCAGCTCAGACCAGGGCAGGGGCTACACCTTC.

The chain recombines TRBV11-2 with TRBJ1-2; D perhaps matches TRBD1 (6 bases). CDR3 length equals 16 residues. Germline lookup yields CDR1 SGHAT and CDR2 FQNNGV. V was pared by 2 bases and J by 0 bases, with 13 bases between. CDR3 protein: CASSLTGQVSNYGYTF. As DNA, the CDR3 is TGTGCCAGCAGCTTAACAGGGCAGGTATCTAACTATGGCTACACCTTC.

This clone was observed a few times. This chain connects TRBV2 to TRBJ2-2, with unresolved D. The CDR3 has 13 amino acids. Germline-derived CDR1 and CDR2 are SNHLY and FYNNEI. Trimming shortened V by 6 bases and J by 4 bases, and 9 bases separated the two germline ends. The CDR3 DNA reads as TGTGCCAGCAGACTGCTCGGCACCGGGGAGCTGTTTTTT. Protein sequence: CASRLLGTGELFF.